The 20 T cell receptor beta chains below all came from one sample that was sequenced in a study of cytomegalovirus exposure and HLA in healthy donors. The PCR contained 60 Vbeta and 13 Jbeta primers. Only in-frame clones appear in the TCRdb table, and some are missing; sequencing was by immunoSEQ multiplex PCR. The sample has some 110,000 clones; approximately 80% are singletons. The sample was PBMCs. These receptors came from a woman aged 18-30 years in good health and CMV-seropositive.

Here the CDR3 reads CASSLGTGVVQPQHF. The CDR3 DNA sequence: TGCGCCAGCAGCCTCGGGACAGGGGTGGTTCAGCCCCAGCATTTT. This chain joins TRBV4-1 and TRBJ1-5; TRBD1 agrees at 10 bases. Germline values: CDR1 MGHRA, CDR2 YSYEKL. The CDR3 covers 15 residues. The J segment lost 6 bases and the V segment lost 4 bases, leaving 6 bases of the junction unmatched.

The chain carries TRBV19 and TRBJ2-2, with D unresolved. The V and J ends lost 0 bases and 0 bases respectively, with 2 bases between them. In germline, CDR1 is LNHDA, CDR2 SQIVND (reference sequence). There are 14 residues in the CDR3. CDR3 DNA sequence: TGTGCCAGTAGTATAGACACGAACACCGGGGAGCTGTTTTTT. Translating gives CASSIDTNTGELFF.

The CDR3 loop reads CASSFRGPYEQYF. CDR3 DNA: TGCGCCAGCAGCTTCAGGGGGCCCTACGAGCAGTACTTC. V is TRBV5-1 and J is TRBJ2-7; the match to TRBD1 covers 8 bases. This CDR3 is 13 amino acids long. Trimming cost V 2 bases and J 2 bases; bases outside gene matches: 0. Germline V lookup: CDR1 SGHRS, CDR2 YFSETQ.

This clone was seen only a few times. The chain joins TRBV2 to TRBJ2-5; D might be TRBD2 (6 bases). In germline, CDR1 is SNHLY, CDR2 FYNNEI. The CDR3 covers 13 residues. V dropped 4 bases and J dropped 1 base, with 7 bases sitting between them. The CDR3 reads CASSAGLQETQYF. The CDR3 nucleotides are TGTGCCAGCAGTGCGGGACTCCAAGAGACCCAGTACTTC. Complete variable domain (other parts from reference TRBV2 and TRBJ2-5): EPEVTQTPSHQVTQMGQEVILRCVPISNHLYFYWYRQILGQKVEFLVSFYNNEISEKSEIFDDQFSVERPDGSNFTLKIRSTKLEDSAMYFCASSAGLQETQYFGPGTRLLVL.

CDR3 DNA: TGTGCCAGCAGGGAGACAGGGGATTCACCCCTCCACTTT. It translates to CASRETGDSPLHF. The chain joins TRBV28 to TRBJ1-6, with 8 bases identical to TRBD1. The CDR3 spans 13 residues. Losses at the gene ends were 6 bases for V and 8 bases for J; bases not matched to a gene: 3. CDR1 is MDHEN and CDR2 is SYDVKM in the germline V gene. Full variable domain (missing parts from reference TRBV28 and TRBJ1-6): DVKVTQSSRYLVKRTGEKVFLECVQDMDHENMFWYRQDPGLGLRLIYFSYDVKMKEKGDIPEGYSVSREKKERFSLILESASTNQTSMYLCASRETGDSPLHFGNGTRLTVT.

The chain has TRBV6-5 and TRBJ1-1; D is unclear. V was pared by 2 bases and J by 11 bases, with 12 bases between. This CDR3 has 12 amino acids. CDR1 MNHEY and CDR2 SVGAGI come from the germline V gene. CDR3 sequence (DNA): TGTGCCAGCAGTTACAATGAGGGTACGGCTTTCTTT. This encodes CASSYNEGTAFF.

The chain carries TRBV27 and TRBJ1-1; 9 bases are a match to TRBD1. The V segment lost 3 bases and the J segment 4 bases; nucleotides outside the gene matches: 9. The germline CDR1 and CDR2 sequences are MNHEY and SMNVEV (reference sequence). The CDR3 sequence is 16 residues long. CDR3: CASSLAGTGWGTEAFF. In DNA, the CDR3 is TGTGCCAGCAGTTTGGCCGGGACAGGGTGGGGCACTGAAGCTTTCTTT.

The chain couples TRBV6-5 to TRBJ1-2; a possible D gene is TRBD1 (6 bases). The CDR3 sequence is 15 residues long. Germline V gene data show CDR1 as MNHEY and CDR2 as SVGAGI. With 6 bases removed from V and 8 bases from J, the gap between germline ends came to 22 bases. The CDR3 bases are TGTGCCAGCAGGGCCGGGACAAAGGACCCCTGGGGCTACACCTTC. Encoded protein: CASRAGTKDPWGYTF.

In its sample, this clone was seen a few times. The J gene is TRBJ2-5, the V gene TRBV5-6; no reliable D call. Germline-derived CDR1 and CDR2 are SGHDT and YYEEEE. This CDR3 comprises 13 residues. Trimming cost V 2 bases and J 4 bases, with 9 bases left between them. The CDR3 here is CASSFLALETQYF. The CDR3 DNA reads as TGTGCCAGCAGCTTTCTGGCCCTAGAGACCCAGTACTTC.

This rearrangement joins TRBV28 to TRBJ2-7, with 10 bases fitting TRBD2. Trimming took 5 bases from V and 3 from J; bases not matched to a gene: 13. Germline lookup yields CDR1 MDHEN and CDR2 SYDVKM. This CDR3 is built from 17 residues. In DNA form, the CDR3 reads TGTGCCAGCAGTCCCACCCTTTTCGCTAGCGGGGGCTACGAGCAGTACTTC. Encoded protein: CASSPTLFASGGYEQYF.

This clone was found a few times. This chain connects TRBV19 to TRBJ2-7; the D is unclear. The CDR3 contains 13 residues. The V and J ends lost 4 bases and 3 bases respectively, with 10 bases between them. Looked up from germline, CDR1 is LNHDA and CDR2 is SQIVND (reference sequence). In DNA form, the CDR3 reads TGTGCCAGTAGTACAGGCTTGGGCTACGAGCAGTACTTC. The encoded protein is CASSTGLGYEQYF.

The gene calls are TRBV5-1 and TRBJ1-4; D unclear. This CDR3 comprises 14 residues. Trimming took 4 bases from V and 5 from J, leaving 12 bases between them. CDR1 is SGHRS and CDR2 is YFSETQ in the germline V gene. The CDR3 loop reads CASSPERMNEKLFF. The CDR3 nucleotides are TGCGCCAGCAGCCCCGAGCGGATGAATGAAAAACTGTTTTTT.

The chain carries TRBV15 and TRBJ2-1, with 11 nucleotides matching TRBD2. Trimming removed 3 bases from V and 5 bases from J; junction bases left unmatched: 15. Germline lookup yields CDR1 LNHNV and CDR2 YYDKDF (reference sequence). This CDR3 region has 19 residues. CDR3 DNA sequence: TGTGCCACCAGCAGGAACCTGGCGGTAGCGGGAGGGTTCGACAATGAGCAGTTCTTC. It encodes CATSRNLAVAGGFDNEQFF.

In the case of this clone: Distinct nucleotide sequences in the sample also encode this CDR3. The V and J genes are TRBV5-1 and TRBJ1-1; perhaps TRBD1 as D (6 bases). CDR1 SGHRS and CDR2 YFSETQ come from the germline V gene. CDR3 size: 14 residues. Trimming pared 1 base from V and 1 base from J, leaving 8 bases between. The CDR3, as DNA: TGCGCCAGCAGCTTGTTACAGGGGAACACTGAAGCTTTCTTT. Encoded protein: CASSLLQGNTEAFF.

This rearrangement joins TRBV4-2 to TRBJ1-4; D is unclear. Trimming took 1 base from V and 8 from J, leaving 17 bases between them. This CDR3 contains 16 residues. CDR1 LGHNA and CDR2 YNFKEQ come from the germline V gene. The CDR3 region is CASSQVFLGGEEKLFF. The CDR3 coding sequence is TGTGCCAGCAGCCAAGTTTTTCTTGGTGGGGAGGAAAAACTGTTTTTT.

This chain joins TRBV21-1 and TRBJ2-3; the listed D gene, TRBD1, was not tested against the DNA. TRBV21-1 is given as a pseudogene. CDR3 length: 16 residues. CDR3 protein: CASSKAGTGGTDTQYF. In nucleotides, the CDR3 is TGTGCCAGCAGCAAAGCCGGGACAGGGGGCACAGATACGCAGTATTTT.

The gene calls are TRBV4-1 and TRBJ2-1; 7 nucleotides line up with TRBD2. The length of the CDR3 is 15 residues. Trimming at V came to 6 bases and at J to 4 bases, leaving 9 bases not matched to a gene. Germline loops: CDR1 MGHRA, CDR2 YSYEKL. The CDR3 sequence is CASRTAGRGYNEQFF. For the CDR3, the DNA is TGCGCCAGCAGGACCGCGGGGCGGGGGTACAATGAGCAGTTCTTC.

The V call is TRBV7-9, the J call TRBJ2-7; 10 bases agree with TRBD1. V lost 9 bases and J lost 3; bases outside the gene matches: 8. CDR1 and CDR2 (germline): SEHNR, FQNEAQ (reference sequence). CDR3 length: 14 amino acids. The CDR3 coding sequence is TGTGCCAGTGGGGCGGGGGACAGGGGCTACGAGCAGTACTTC. This codes for CASGAGDRGYEQYF.

V usage is TRBV7-2 and J usage is TRBJ2-7; D unclear. CDR1 and CDR2 from the germline V gene are SGHTA and FQGNSA. Between the trimmed V and J ends, which lost 2 bases and 5 bases, there was a span of 7 bases. The CDR3 sequence is 12 residues long. CDR3 nucleotides: TGTGCCAGCAGCTTACAGGTAAACGAGCAGTACTTC. Amino acids: CASSLQVNEQYF. The full variable domain, completed using reference TRBV7-2 and TRBJ2-7, is GAGVSQSPSNKVTEKGKDVELRCDPISGHTALYWYRQSLGQGLEFLIYFQGNSAPDKSGLPSDRFSAERTGGSVSTLTIQRTQQEDSAVYLCASSLQVNEQYFGPGTRLTVT.

The chain couples TRBV10-3 to TRBJ1-1; 7 bases map to TRBD1. J lost 3 bases, V lost 8 bases, and 6 bases had no gene match. Looked up from germline, CDR1 is ENHRY and CDR2 is SYGVKD. This CDR3 has 13 residues. The CDR3 reads CAIQQGPDTEAFF. CDR3 in DNA: TGTGCCATCCAACAGGGGCCGGACACTGAAGCTTTCTTT.